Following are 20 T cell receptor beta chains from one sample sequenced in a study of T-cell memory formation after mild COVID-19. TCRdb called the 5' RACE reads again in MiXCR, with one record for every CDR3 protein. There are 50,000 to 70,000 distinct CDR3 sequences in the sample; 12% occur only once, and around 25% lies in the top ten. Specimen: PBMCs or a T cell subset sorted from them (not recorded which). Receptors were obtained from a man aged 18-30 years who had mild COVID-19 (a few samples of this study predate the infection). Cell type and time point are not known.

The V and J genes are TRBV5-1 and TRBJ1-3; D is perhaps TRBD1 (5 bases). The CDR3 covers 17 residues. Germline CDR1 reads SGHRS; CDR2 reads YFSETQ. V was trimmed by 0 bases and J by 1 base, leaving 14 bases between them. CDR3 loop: CASSLEGVRRSGNTIYF. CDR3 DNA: TGCGCCAGCAGCTTGGAAGGGGTGCGCCGGTCTGGAAACACCATATATTTT.

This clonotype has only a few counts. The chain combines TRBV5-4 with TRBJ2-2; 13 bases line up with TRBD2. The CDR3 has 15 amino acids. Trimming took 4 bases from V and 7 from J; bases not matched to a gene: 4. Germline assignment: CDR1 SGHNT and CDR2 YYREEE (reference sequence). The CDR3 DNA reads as TGTGCCAGCAGCCCAGGACTAGCGGGGGTCGGGGAGCTGTTTTTT. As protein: CASSPGLAGVGELFF.

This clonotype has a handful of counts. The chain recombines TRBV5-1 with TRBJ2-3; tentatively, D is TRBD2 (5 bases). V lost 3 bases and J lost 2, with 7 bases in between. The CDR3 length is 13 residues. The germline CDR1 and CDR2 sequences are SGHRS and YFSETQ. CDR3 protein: CASSSGITDTQYF. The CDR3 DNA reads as TGCGCCAGCAGCTCCGGGATCACAGATACGCAGTATTTT.

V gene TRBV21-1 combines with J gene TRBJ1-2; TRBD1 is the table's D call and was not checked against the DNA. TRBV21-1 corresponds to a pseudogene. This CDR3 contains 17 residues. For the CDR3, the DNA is TGTGCCAGCAGCAAAGACGACAGGGAATCGGATTTCTATGGCTACACCTTC. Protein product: CASSKDDRESDFYGYTF.

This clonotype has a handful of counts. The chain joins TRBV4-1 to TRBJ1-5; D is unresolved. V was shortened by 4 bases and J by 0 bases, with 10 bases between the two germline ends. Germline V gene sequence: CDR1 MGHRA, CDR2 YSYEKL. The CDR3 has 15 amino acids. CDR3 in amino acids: CASSPRWVSNQPQHF. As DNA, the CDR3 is TGCGCCAGCAGCCCCCGCTGGGTTAGCAATCAGCCCCAGCATTTT.

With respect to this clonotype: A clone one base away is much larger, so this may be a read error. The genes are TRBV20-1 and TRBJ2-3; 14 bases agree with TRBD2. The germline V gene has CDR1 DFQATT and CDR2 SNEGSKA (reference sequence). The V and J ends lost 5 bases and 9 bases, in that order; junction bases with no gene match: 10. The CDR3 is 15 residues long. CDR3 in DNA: TGCAGTGCTGCCCAGGGACTAGCGGGGGTAGGGACGCAGTATTTT. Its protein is CSAAQGLAGVGTQYF.

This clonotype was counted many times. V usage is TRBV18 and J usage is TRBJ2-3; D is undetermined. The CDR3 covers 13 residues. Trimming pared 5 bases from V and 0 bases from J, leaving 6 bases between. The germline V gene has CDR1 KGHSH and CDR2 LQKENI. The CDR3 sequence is CASSSASTDTQYF. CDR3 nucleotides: TGTGCCAGCTCATCAGCGAGCACAGATACGCAGTATTTT.

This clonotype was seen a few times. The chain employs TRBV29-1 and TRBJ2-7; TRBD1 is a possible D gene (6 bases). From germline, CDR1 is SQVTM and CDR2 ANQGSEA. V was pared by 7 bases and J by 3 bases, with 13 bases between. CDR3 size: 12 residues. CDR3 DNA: TGCAGCGGAGGACAGATGGACTACGAGCAGTACGTC. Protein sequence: CSGGQMDYEQYV.

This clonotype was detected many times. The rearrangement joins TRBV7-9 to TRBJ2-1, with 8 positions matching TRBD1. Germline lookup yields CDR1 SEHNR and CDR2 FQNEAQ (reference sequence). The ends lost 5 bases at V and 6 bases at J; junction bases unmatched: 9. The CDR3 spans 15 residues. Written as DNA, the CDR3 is TGTGCCAGCAGCCCGGACAGGGCTAGGGGCAATGAGCAGTTCTTC. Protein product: CASSPDRARGNEQFF.

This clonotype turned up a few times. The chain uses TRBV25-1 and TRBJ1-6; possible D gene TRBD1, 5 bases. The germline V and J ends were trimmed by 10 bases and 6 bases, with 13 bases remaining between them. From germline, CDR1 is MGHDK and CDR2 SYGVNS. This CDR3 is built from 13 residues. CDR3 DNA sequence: TGTGCCACTGGGGACGGAATTAATTCACCCCTCCACTTT. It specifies CATGDGINSPLHF.

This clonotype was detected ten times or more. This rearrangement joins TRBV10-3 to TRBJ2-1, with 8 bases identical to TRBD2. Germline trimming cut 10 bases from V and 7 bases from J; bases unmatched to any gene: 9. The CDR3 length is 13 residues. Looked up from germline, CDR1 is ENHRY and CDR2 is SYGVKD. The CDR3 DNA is TGTGCCACAAAGCAAGCTAGCGGGAATGAGCAGTTCTTC. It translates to CATKQASGNEQFF.

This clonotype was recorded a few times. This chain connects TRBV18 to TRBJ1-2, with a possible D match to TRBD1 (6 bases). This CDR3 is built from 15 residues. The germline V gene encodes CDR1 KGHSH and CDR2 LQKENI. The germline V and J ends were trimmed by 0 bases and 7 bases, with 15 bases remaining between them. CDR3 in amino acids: CASSPPSQGLFGYTF. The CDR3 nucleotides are TGTGCCAGCTCACCACCTTCGCAGGGGTTGTTTGGCTACACCTTC.

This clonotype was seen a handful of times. The CDR3 reads CSARDPSGVWAEQYF. The CDR3 DNA sequence: TGCAGTGCTAGAGATCCTTCAGGGGTTTGGGCCGAGCAGTACTTC. V usage is TRBV20-1 and J usage is TRBJ2-7, with TRBD1 as a possible D gene (6 bases). Germline CDR1 reads DFQATT; CDR2 reads SNEGSKA (reference sequence). Trimming pared 0 bases from V and 6 bases from J, leaving 18 bases between. The CDR3 sequence is 15 residues long.

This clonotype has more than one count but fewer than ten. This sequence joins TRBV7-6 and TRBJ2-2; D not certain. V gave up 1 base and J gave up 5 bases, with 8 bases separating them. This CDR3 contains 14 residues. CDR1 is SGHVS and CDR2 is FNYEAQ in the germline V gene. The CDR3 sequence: CASSLVWETGELFF. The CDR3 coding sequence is TGTGCCAGCAGCTTAGTCTGGGAAACCGGGGAGCTGTTTTTT.

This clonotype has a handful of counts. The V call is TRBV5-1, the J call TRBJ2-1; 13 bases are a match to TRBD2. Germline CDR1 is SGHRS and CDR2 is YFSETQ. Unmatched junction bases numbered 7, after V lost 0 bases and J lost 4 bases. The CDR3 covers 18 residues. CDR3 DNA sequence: TGCGCCAGCAGCTTGGGGACTAGCGGGGGCGCCCCTTACAATGAGCAGTTCTTC. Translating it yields CASSLGTSGGAPYNEQFF.

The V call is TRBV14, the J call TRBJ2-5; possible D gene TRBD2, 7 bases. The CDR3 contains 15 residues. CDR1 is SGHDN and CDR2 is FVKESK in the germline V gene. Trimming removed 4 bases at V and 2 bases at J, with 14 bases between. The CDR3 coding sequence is TGTGCCAGCAGCCTATTACAGGGAGGGCAAGAGACCCAGTACTTC. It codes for CASSLLQGGQETQYF.

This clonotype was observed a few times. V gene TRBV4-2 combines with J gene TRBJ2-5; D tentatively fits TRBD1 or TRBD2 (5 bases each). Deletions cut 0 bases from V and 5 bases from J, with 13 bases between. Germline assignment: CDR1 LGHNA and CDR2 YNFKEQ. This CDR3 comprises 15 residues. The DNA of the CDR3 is TGTGCCAGCAGCCAAGATGGGCTGGGGGTGGAGACCCAGTACTTC. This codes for CASSQDGLGVETQYF.

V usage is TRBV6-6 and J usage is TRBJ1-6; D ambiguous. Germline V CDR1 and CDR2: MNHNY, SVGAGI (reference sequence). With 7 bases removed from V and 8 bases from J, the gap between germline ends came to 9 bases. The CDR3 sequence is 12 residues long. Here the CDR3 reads CASTTRDSPLHF. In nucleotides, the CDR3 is TGTGCCAGCACAACTCGGGATTCACCCCTCCACTTT.

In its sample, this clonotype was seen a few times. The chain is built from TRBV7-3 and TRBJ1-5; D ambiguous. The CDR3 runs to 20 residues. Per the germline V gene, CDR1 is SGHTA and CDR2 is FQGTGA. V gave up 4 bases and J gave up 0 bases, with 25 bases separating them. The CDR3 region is CASSYPTVGPPDYSNQPQHF. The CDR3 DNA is TGTGCCAGCAGCTATCCTACCGTCGGGCCGCCCGACTATAGCAATCAGCCCCAGCATTTT.

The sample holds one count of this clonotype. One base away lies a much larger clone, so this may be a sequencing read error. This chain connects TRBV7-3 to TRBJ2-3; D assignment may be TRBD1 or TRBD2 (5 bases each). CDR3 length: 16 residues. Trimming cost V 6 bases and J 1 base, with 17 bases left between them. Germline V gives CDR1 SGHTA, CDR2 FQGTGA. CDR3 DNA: TGTGCCAGCAGACCTGTAGCGACAGCCGGCACAGATACGCAGTATTTT. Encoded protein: CASRPVATAGTDTQYF.